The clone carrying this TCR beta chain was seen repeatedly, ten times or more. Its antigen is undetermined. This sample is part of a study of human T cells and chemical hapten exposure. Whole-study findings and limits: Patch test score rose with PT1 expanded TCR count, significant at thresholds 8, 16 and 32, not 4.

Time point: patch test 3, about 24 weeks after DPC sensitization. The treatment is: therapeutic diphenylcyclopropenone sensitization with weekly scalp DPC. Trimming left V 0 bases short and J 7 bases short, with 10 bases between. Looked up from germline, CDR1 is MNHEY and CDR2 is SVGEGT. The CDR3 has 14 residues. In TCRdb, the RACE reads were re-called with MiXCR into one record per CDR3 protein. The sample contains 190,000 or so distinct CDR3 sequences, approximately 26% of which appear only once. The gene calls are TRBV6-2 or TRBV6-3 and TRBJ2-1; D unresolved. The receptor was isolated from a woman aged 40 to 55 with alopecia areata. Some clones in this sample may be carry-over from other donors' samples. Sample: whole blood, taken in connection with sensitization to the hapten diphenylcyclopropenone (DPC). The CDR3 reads CASSYSGRWNEQFF. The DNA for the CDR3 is TGTGCCAGCAGTTACTCGGGAAGGTGGAATGAGCAGTTCTTC.